This is a list of T cell receptor beta chains from one sample in a study of T cell responses to AZD1222 COVID-19 vaccine. Generated by immunoSEQ multiplex PCR, the TCRdb table keeps only in-frame clones and is missing some. Among over 70,000 clones, approximately 85% were seen once, and the ten largest hold under 7%. The sequencing here drew on peripheral blood, taken on day 0 of AZD1222 vaccination. The receptors here all came from an adult in good health. The CDR3 runs from the conserved cysteine through the conserved F or W. D genes are given only for firm matches. Clone size is not always given. Where it is, it says once, few, many or a class for expanded clones.

TRBD1	TRBJ2-2	NA	TRBV29-1	TGCAGCACGAGACAGGGCTTGAACACCGGGGAGCTGTTTTTT	CSTRQGLNTGELFF
NA	TRBJ2-1	once	TRBV7-8	TGTGCCAGCAGCTCGCGACAGTCGAGCTCCTACAATGAGCAGTTCTTC	CASSSRQSSSYNEQFF
NA	TRBJ1-6	few	TRBV5-1	TGCGCCAGCAGCAACGACGCCAATTCACCCCTCCACTTT	CASSNDANSPLHF
NA	TRBJ1-5	NA	TRBV18	TGTGCCAGCTCCCGGGGACGGGACCCGGGTCGTCAGCCCCAGCATTTT	CASSRGRDPGRQPQHF
NA	TRBJ2-7	NA	TRBV19	TGTGCCAGTAGTATCGGAAGGCCGGGCTACGAGCAGTACTTC	CASSIGRPGYEQYF
NA	TRBJ2-7	NA	TRBV27	TGTGCCAGCTCCCCCAGGAGTTACACATACGAGCAGTACTTC	CASSPRSYTYEQYF
TRBD2	TRBJ2-1	NA	TRBV9	TGTGCCAGCAGCGTAGACGGGAGGGCCTCAGATGAGCAGTTCTTC	CASSVDGRASDEQFF
NA	TRBJ2-3	NA	TRBV3-1/TRBV3-2	TGTGCCAGCAGCCCTACCCTGGGGTCAGATACGCAGTATTTT	CASSPTLGSDTQYF
TRBD1	TRBJ1-4	once	TRBV11-1	TGTGCCAGCAGCGCACCAGACAGGGACGAAAAACTGTTTTTT	CASSAPDRDEKLFF
NA	TRBJ1-5	NA	TRBV7-9	TGTGCCAGCAGCTCAGGGGATCAGCCCCAGCATTTT	CASSSGDQPQHF
NA	TRBJ2-7	medium-sized	TRBV5-1	TGCGCCAGCAGCTTGGCGGGTGGGGGAGCCTTATACGAGCAGTACTTC	CASSLAGGGALYEQYF
NA	TRBJ2-1	NA	TRBV19	TGTGCCAGTAGTATGAATGGGGATGACTACAATGAGCAGTTCTTC	CASSMNGDDYNEQFF
NA	TRBJ2-6	few	TRBV4-2	TGTGCCAGCAGCCAAGAATCGTTACAGTCTGCTGGGGCCAACGTCCTGACTTTC	CASSQESLQSAGANVLTF
TRBD1	TRBJ2-7	NA	TRBV27	TGTGCCAGCAGTTCACGGACAGGGGCGGCGTCCTACGAGCAGTACTTC	CASSSRTGAASYEQYF
NA	TRBJ2-2	NA	TRBV21-1	TGTGCCAGCAGCACCCGGGACAGGCCGAACACCGGGGAGCTGTTTTTT	CASSTRDRPNTGELFF
NA	TRBJ2-1	NA	TRBV3-1/TRBV3-2	TGTGCCAGCAGCTTTCAGAGGTGGACGCTACCCTACAATGAGCAGTTCTTC	CASSFQRWTLPYNEQFF
NA	TRBJ1-4	NA	TRBV4-1	TGCGCCAGCAGCCAAGTGGATGAAAAACTGTTTTTT	CASSQVDEKLFF
NA	TRBJ2-5	once	TRBV5-1	TGCGCCAGCAGCCCAGGGACTTTCCAAGAGACCCAGTACTTC	CASSPGTFQETQYF
NA	TRBJ1-1	NA	TRBV10-1	TGCGCCAGCAGTGAGAAGACAGGAGTCACTGAAGCTTTCTTT	CASSEKTGVTEAFF
NA	TRBJ2-5	NA	TRBV10-3	TGTGCCACCCAATCGACAGGGCTGGTGCTAGCGGGCCCCCAAGAGACCCAGTACTTC	CATQSTGLVLAGPQETQYF
TRBD2	TRBJ2-5	once	TRBV28	TGTGCCAGCAGTCCGACTAGCGGGAGTGAGACCCAGTACTTC	CASSPTSGSETQYF
TRBD1	TRBJ1-2	NA	TRBV5-1	TGCGCCAGCAGCTTGGCCGGGACAGGGGGCGGGGGCTACACCTTC	CASSLAGTGGGGYTF
NA	TRBJ1-5	once	TRBV19	TGTGCCAGTAGTGTAAGTAATAGCAATCAGCCCCAGCATTTT	CASSVSNSNQPQHF
TRBD2	TRBJ2-2	NA	TRBV19	TGTGCCAGTAGACTAGCGGGAGGGCCTGAGGGGGAGCTGTTTTTT	CASRLAGGPEGELFF
NA	TRBJ1-3	few	TRBV27	TGTGCCAGCAGTTTAATTCGGGGCTCTGGAAACACCATATATTTT	CASSLIRGSGNTIYF
NA	TRBJ1-4	once	TRBV3-1/TRBV3-2	TGTGCCAGCAGCCAAGATCTTACGGGACAAAAACTGTTTTTT	CASSQDLTGQKLFF
NA	TRBJ1-3	NA	TRBV28	TGTGCCAGCAGGCGGGACGGTAGCTCTGGAAACACCATATATTTT	CASRRDGSSGNTIYF
TRBD1	TRBJ2-7	NA	TRBV4-3	TGCGCCAGCAGCCAAGATCCAGGGGGATACGAGCAGTACTTC	CASSQDPGGYEQYF
NA	TRBJ1-5	NA	TRBV28	TGTGCCAGCAGTTTATGGCAGGGCGCCTCGAGCCAGCCCCAGCATTTT	CASSLWQGASSQPQHF
TRBD2	TRBJ2-3	NA	TRBV5-1	TGCGCCAGCAGCTTGGCTCCGGGACTAGCGACAGATACGCAGTATTTT	CASSLAPGLATDTQYF
NA	TRBJ2-3	NA	TRBV2	TGTGCCAGCAGGACCTTGGAGACAGATACGCAGTATTTT	CASRTLETDTQYF
NA	TRBJ1-5	NA	TRBV5-6	TGTGCCAGCAGCTTGTTGGGCAATCAGCCCCAGCATTTT	CASSLLGNQPQHF
NA	TRBJ2-5	NA	TRBV27	TGTGCCAGCAGTTCCCTTGGCCTCCAAGAGACCCAGTACTTC	CASSSLGLQETQYF
TRBD2	TRBJ2-2	NA	TRBV4-2	TGTGCCAGCAGCCCATTAGGGGCCGCAAGCGGGAGAAGGTTTACCGGGGAGCTGTTTTTT	CASSPLGAASGRRFTGELFF
NA	TRBJ2-7	NA	TRBV21-1	TGTGCCAGCACTTCAACCCGGGAAATCTACGAGCAGTACTTC	CASTSTREIYEQYF
TRBD2	TRBJ2-7	NA	TRBV27	TGTGCCAGCAGAGGGGGCCTAGCGGGAATCTACGAGCAGTACTTC	CASRGGLAGIYEQYF
NA	TRBJ2-3	NA	TRBV7-9	TGTGCCAGCAGCTTCGGTGTTCCGCAGTATTTT	CASSFGVPQYF
NA	TRBJ1-2	NA	TRBV9	TGTGCCAGCAGCTCTAGGGATGGCTACACCTTC	CASSSRDGYTF
NA	TRBJ2-7	NA	TRBV10-2	TGCGCCAGCATCAGGGGGGGTAGCGGGAACTCCTACGAGCAGTACTTC	CASIRGGSGNSYEQYF
TRBD1	TRBJ2-1	NA	TRBV5-6	TGTGCCAGCAGCTCGAGGTGGGTTAATAGACAGGGCAACAATGAGCAGTTCTTC	CASSSRWVNRQGNNEQFF
TRBD2	TRBJ2-4	NA	TRBV7-2	TGTGCCAGCAGCTTTAGCGGGATAGCCAAAAACATTCAGTACTTC	CASSFSGIAKNIQYF
NA	TRBJ2-5	NA	TRBV6-2/TRBV6-3	TGTGCCAGCAGTTACTCCGTCCTGGAGACCCAGTACTTC	CASSYSVLETQYF
NA	TRBJ1-3	NA	TRBV7-9	TGTGCCAGCAGCCCCCAGGGGTACTCTGGAAACACCATATATTTT	CASSPQGYSGNTIYF
NA	TRBJ2-7	NA	TRBV5-6	TGTGCCAGCAGCTTGGTTGGGGACGAGCAGTACTTC	CASSLVGDEQYF
NA	TRBJ2-7	NA	TRBV27	TGTGCCAGCAGGTCGGAGGGCCCAAGCGAGCAGTACTTC	CASRSEGPSEQYF
NA	TRBJ1-5	once	TRBV2	TGTGCCAGCAGTCGGGACCGCGTCAATCAGCCCCAGCATTTT	CASSRDRVNQPQHF
TRBD1	TRBJ1-5	NA	TRBV28	TGTGCCAGCAGATTCGGGACAGGGGGTACCGTCAGCAATCAGCCCCAGCATTTT	CASRFGTGGTVSNQPQHF
TRBD1	TRBJ1-5	NA	TRBV6-2/TRBV6-3	TGTGCCAGCAGTTACGGGGGGACAGCAAATCAGCCCCAGCATTTT	CASSYGGTANQPQHF
NA	TRBJ2-7	NA	TRBV7-2	TGTGCCAGCAGCTTAGTGGGGACCTCCTACGAGCAGTACTTC	CASSLVGTSYEQYF
NA	TRBJ2-3	NA	TRBV10-3	TGTGCCATCAGTGAGGGACTTAACACAGATACGCAGTATTTT	CAISEGLNTDTQYF
NA	TRBJ2-4	NA	TRBV11-2	TGTGCCAGCAGCTTAATGAACATTCAGTACTTC	CASSLMNIQYF
NA	TRBJ1-1	NA	TRBV28	TGTGCCAGCAGTTTTGGTGGTAAGATGTCGAACACTGAAGCTTTCTTT	CASSFGGKMSNTEAFF
TRBD1	TRBJ1-4	NA	TRBV18	TGTGCCAGCTCACGCGACAGGGGAGAGGCTAATGAAAAACTGTTTTTT	CASSRDRGEANEKLFF
NA	TRBJ1-1	NA	TRBV7-9	TGTGCCAGCAGTTCACGGAACACTGAAGCTTTCTTT	CASSSRNTEAFF
NA	TRBJ2-5	NA	TRBV28	TGTGCCAGCAAGTTCAAAGAGACCCAGTACTTC	CASKFKETQYF